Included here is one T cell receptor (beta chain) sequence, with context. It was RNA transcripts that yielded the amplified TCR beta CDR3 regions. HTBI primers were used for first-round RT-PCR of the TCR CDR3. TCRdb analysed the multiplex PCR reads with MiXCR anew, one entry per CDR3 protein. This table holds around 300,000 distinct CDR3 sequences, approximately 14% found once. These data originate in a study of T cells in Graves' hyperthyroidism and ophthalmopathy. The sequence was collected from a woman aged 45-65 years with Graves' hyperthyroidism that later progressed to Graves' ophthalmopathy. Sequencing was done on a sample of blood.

CDR3 in amino acids: CASSDATGTNEKLFF. As DNA, the CDR3 is TGTGCCAGCAGTGATGCGACAGGGACTAATGAAAAACTGTTTTTT. The rearrangement joins TRBV12-3 or TRBV12-4 to TRBJ1-4, with 7 bases that match TRBD1. The J segment lost 2 bases and the V segment lost 5 bases, leaving 5 bases of the junction unmatched. CDR3 length equals 15 residues.